The TCR beta chain described here comes from a study of early T cells in non-severe SARS-CoV-2 infection. Study findings and constraints: VDJdb-based matching was biased toward anti-spike CD8 responses and missed private and CD4 specificities.

Individual cDNA molecules each received unique molecular identifiers attached to them. TCRdb processed the 5' RACE reads anew with MiXCR; each CDR3 protein has one entry. The sample includes 53,000 or so distinct CDR3 sequences, around 10% seen only once; the top ten take 8% to 10%. The sample holds many counts of this clonotype. The antigen is not known. Germline V gives CDR1 SGHRS, CDR2 YFSETQ. The CDR3 is made up of 11 amino acids. Trimming left V 0 bases short and J 5 bases short, with 2 bases between. The chain links TRBV5-1 to TRBJ2-5; D call uncertain. Sequences were obtained from whole blood. The TCR sequence derives from an adult who was a healthcare worker with PCR-confirmed SARS-CoV-2 infection or an uninfected control (not recorded which). CDR3 loop: CASSLAETQYF. Here the CDR3 DNA reads TGCGCCAGCAGCTTGGCGGAGACCCAGTACTTC.